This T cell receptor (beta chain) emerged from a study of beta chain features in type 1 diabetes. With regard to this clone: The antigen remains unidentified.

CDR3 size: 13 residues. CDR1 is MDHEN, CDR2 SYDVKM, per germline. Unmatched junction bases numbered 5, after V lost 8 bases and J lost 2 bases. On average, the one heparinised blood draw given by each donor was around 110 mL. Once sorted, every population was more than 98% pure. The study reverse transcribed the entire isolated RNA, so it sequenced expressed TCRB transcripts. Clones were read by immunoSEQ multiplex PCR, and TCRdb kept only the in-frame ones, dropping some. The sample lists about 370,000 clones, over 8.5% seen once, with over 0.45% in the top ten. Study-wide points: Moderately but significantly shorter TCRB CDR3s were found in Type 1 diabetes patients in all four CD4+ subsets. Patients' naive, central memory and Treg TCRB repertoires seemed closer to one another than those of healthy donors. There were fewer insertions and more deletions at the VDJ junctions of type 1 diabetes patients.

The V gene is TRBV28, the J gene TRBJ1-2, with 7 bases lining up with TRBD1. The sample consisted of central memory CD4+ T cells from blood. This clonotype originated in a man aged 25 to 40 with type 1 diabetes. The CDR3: CASSGQPNYGYTF. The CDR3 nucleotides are TGTGCCAGCTCGGGACAGCCCAACTATGGCTACACCTTC.